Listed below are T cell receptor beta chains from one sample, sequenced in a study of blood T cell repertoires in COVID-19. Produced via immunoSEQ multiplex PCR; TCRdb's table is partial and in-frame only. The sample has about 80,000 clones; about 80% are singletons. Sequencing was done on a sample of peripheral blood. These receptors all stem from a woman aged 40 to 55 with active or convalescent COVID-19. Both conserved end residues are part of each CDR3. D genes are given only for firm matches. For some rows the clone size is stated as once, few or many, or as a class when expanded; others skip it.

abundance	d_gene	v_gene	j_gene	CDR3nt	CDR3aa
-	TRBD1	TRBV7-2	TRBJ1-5	TGTGCCAGCAGCTTAGGGGGACAGGTAGGGGCGCCCCAGCATTTT	CASSLGGQVGAPQHF
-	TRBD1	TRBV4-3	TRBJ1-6	TGCGCCAGCAGCCAAGGGACAGGGGATAATTCACCCCTCCACTTT	CASSQGTGDNSPLHF
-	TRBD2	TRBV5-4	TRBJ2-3	TGTGCCAGCAGCGGAGGACTAGCGGGAGGCTTTGATACGCAGTATTTT	CASSGGLAGGFDTQYF
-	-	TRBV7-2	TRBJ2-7	TGTGCCAGCAGCTTAGTGGGGGGTAGGGAGCAGTACTTC	CASSLVGGREQYF
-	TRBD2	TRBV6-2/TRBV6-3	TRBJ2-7	TGTGCCAGCAGTTCCTGGACTAGTCCCTACGAGCAGTACTTC	CASSSWTSPYEQYF
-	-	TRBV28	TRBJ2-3	TGTGCCAGCAACAGAGACAGTATCACAGATACGCAGTATTTT	CASNRDSITDTQYF
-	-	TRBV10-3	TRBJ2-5	TGTGCCATCGGGCTGGGAGAGACCCAGTACTTC	CAIGLGETQYF
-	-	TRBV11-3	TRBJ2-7	TGTGCCAGCAGTCTACAGGGTGCCGAGCAGTACTTC	CASSLQGAEQYF
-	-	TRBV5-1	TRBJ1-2	TGCGCCAGCAGCTCCGACAGAGGAGGGGGCTACACCTTC	CASSSDRGGGYTF
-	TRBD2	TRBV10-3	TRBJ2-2	TGTGCCATCAGTGAGTCGGGGCTAGCGGCCAACACCGGGGAGCTGTTTTTT	CAISESGLAANTGELFF
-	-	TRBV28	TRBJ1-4	TGTGCCAGCAGCCAGACAGACGAAAAACTGTTTTTT	CASSQTDEKLFF
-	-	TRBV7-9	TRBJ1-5	TGTGCCAGCAGCTTAGTTTCAGGGGGCAATCAGCCCCAGCATTTT	CASSLVSGGNQPQHF
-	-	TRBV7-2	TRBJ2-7	TGTGCCAACAGCTTAGGTTTCTCCAGCTCCTACGAGCAGTACTTC	CANSLGFSSSYEQYF
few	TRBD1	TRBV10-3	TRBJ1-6	TGTGCCACCACAGCCGGGACAGCGAGTTCACCCCTCCACTTT	CATTAGTASSPLHF
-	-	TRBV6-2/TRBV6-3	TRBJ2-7	TGTGCCAGCAGCCAAGGGGGTTTTATGTTCGAGCAGTACTTC	CASSQGGFMFEQYF
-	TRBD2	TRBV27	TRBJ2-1	TGTGCCAGCAGTTCCCAAAAACTAGCGGGGCCCCAATCGTTCTTC	CASSSQKLAGPQSFF
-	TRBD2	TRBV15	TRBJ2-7	TGTGCCACCAGCAGAGACACTAGCGGGGGATCCGAGCAGTACTTC	CATSRDTSGGSEQYF
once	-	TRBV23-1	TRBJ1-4	TGCGCCAGCAGTCAATCGGCAGGGAGGAGGTGGCCGGAAAATGAAAAACTGTTTTTT	CASSQSAGRRWPENEKLFF
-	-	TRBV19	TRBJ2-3	TGTGCCAGTAGTATAGTCGACGGGACTCCCCGTACGCAGTATTTT	CASSIVDGTPRTQYF
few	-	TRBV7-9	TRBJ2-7	TGTGCCACCAAAGCGGAGGGGTGGGCCTCCTACGAGCAGTACTTC	CATKAEGWASYEQYF
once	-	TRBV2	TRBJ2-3	TGTGCCAGCGAACGGTGGAGAGCAGATACGCAGTATTTT	CASERWRADTQYF
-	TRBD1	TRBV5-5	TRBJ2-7	TGTGCCAGCAGCTTCCGGGACAGGGCCTACGAGCAGTACTTC	CASSFRDRAYEQYF
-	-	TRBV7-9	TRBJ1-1	TGTGCCAGCAGCTTAGGACAGATGAACACTGAAGCTTTCTTT	CASSLGQMNTEAFF
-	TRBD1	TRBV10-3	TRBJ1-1	TGTGCCATCAGTGGAGGACAGGGGACGCCCCGGGACACTGAAGCTTTCTTT	CAISGGQGTPRDTEAFF
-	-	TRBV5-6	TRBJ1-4	TGTGCCAGCAGCTTTATTCAGGATGCTGAAAAACTGTTTTTT	CASSFIQDAEKLFF
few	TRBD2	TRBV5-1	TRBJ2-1	TGCGCCAGCAGTGGACTAGCGGGATACAATGAGCAGTTCTTC	CASSGLAGYNEQFF
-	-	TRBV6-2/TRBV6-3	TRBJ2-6	TGTGCCAGCAGTCTACAGGGAGCGGGGGCCAACGTCCTGACTTTC	CASSLQGAGANVLTF
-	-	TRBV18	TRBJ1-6	TGTGCCAGCTCATTCGGGGGAAAAAATTCACCCCTCCACTTT	CASSFGGKNSPLHF
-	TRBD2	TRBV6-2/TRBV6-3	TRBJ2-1	TGTGCCAGCAGTTACTCGAACCTAGCGGGGTACAATGAGCAGTTCTTC	CASSYSNLAGYNEQFF
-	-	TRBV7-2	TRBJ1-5	TGTGCCAGCAGCTTTGGGGGGGGATCATCGACCAATCAGCCCCAGCATTTT	CASSFGGGSSTNQPQHF
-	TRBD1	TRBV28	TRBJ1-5	TGTGCCAGCAGTTTGTCAGGGGGTGGTCAGCCCCAGCATTTT	CASSLSGGGQPQHF
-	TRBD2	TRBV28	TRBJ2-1	TGTGCCAGCAGTTTATGGTCGACTAGCGGGATTGGTGAGCAGTTCTTC	CASSLWSTSGIGEQFF
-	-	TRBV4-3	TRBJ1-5	TGCGCCAGCAGCCAAGAAGCAGGGCGGGGGCAGCCCCAGCATTTT	CASSQEAGRGQPQHF
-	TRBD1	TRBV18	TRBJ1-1	TGTGCCAGCTCCTCGGTAGGACAGGGGGCAGAATTGAACACTGAAGCTTTCTTT	CASSSVGQGAELNTEAFF
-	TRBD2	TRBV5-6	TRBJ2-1	TGTGCCAGCAGCTTAGCGGGAGGGATCTACAATGAGCAGTTCTTC	CASSLAGGIYNEQFF
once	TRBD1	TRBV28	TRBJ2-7	TGTGCCAGTCGACAGGGGGTGAGGAACGAGCAGTACTTC	CASRQGVRNEQYF
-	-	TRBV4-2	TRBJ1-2	TGTGCCAGCAGCCAGTTGGACACGACGCGGGGCTATGGCTACACCTTC	CASSQLDTTRGYGYTF
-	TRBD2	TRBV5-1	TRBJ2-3	TGCGCCAGCAGCCTTCAGCGGGGGGGCCTTATAGATACGCAGTATTTT	CASSLQRGGLIDTQYF
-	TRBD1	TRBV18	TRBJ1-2	TGTGCCAGCTCACCGAGAACAGGGGAGACATATGGCTACACCTTC	CASSPRTGETYGYTF
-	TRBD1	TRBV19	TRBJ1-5	TGTGCCAGTAGTGCTTTCGGGACAGGGGATTTATATAGCAATCAGCCCCAGCATTTT	CASSAFGTGDLYSNQPQHF
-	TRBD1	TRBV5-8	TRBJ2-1	TGTGCCAGCAGCTTGTTGGGACAGATCAGCGATGAGCAGTTCTTC	CASSLLGQISDEQFF
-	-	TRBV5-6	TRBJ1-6	TGTGCCAGCAGCGGAGTGGGACAAAATAATTCACCCCTCCACTTT	CASSGVGQNNSPLHF
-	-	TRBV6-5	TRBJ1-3	TGTGCCAGCAGGTTCCACAGGGCTGGAAACACCATATATTTT	CASRFHRAGNTIYF
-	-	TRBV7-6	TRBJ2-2	TGTGCCAGCAGCTCCAGTTACACCGGGGAGCTGTTTTTT	CASSSSYTGELFF
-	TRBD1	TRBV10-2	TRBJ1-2	TGCGCCAGCAGTGAGTCTAAGGGACAGTATGGCTACACCTTC	CASSESKGQYGYTF
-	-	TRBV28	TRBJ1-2	TGTGCCAGCAGTTCAACCTTGCCGGGACAAGGGAGTGGGGACTATGGCTACACCTTC	CASSSTLPGQGSGDYGYTF
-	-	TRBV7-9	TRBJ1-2	TGTGCCAGCAGCTTAGGAGGAGAAAGTGTATCTGGCTACACCTTC	CASSLGGESVSGYTF
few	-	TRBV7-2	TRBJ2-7	TGTGCCAGCAGCTTATGGGCCTCCCTTTCCTACGAGCAGTACTTC	CASSLWASLSYEQYF
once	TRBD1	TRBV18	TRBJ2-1	TGTGCCAGCTCACGGGGACAGGGGGCCACAAATGAGCAGTTCTTC	CASSRGQGATNEQFF
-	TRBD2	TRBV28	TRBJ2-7	TGTGCCACAGGGGGAAATAGCGGGAGGGCCCTAAGAGGGTTC	CATGGNSGRALRGF
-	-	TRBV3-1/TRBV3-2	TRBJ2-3	TGTGCCAGCGAGGGCAGGGGAACAGATACGCAGTATTTT	CASEGRGTDTQYF
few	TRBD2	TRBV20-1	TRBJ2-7	TGCAGTGCTAGTCCAACTAGCGGGAGCTCCTACGAGCAGTACTTC	CSASPTSGSSYEQYF
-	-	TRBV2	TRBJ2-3	TGTGCCAGCAGCGGGGGAGGGACAGGCTACACAGATACGCAGTATTTT	CASSGGGTGYTDTQYF
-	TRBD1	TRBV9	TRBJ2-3	TGTGCCAGCAGCCCCGGGGACAGGGAAACAGATACGCAGTATTTT	CASSPGDRETDTQYF
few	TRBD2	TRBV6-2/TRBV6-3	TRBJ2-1	TGTGCCAGCAGCCGAGGACTAGCGGGAGTAGATGAGCAGTTCTTC	CASSRGLAGVDEQFF